This is a list of T cell receptor beta chains from one sample in a study of T cell responses to AZD1222 COVID-19 vaccine. Profiled with immunoSEQ multiplex PCR; TCRdb holds only in-frame clones, not every one. The table lists 85,000 to 90,000 clones, roughly 91% of them singletons. The source material was peripheral blood, sampled 28 days after the second AZD1222 dose. The receptors originated from an adult who received the AZD1222 COVID-19 vaccine. CDR3s include the opening cysteine and the closing phenylalanine or tryptophan. Fields, in order: D gene, clone size, J gene, V gene, CDR3 DNA, CDR3 protein. A D gene is named only where the DNA matches it firmly. Only some rows state a clone size, as once, few, many or a class for expanded clones.

D gene: -
clone size: -
J gene: TRBJ1-1
V gene: TRBV11-3
CDR3 DNA: TGTGCCAGCAGCGCTGGCTGGGCGGGGAACACTGAAGCTTTCTTT
CDR3 protein: CASSAGWAGNTEAFF

D gene: TRBD1
clone size: -
J gene: TRBJ1-2
V gene: TRBV7-9
CDR3 DNA: TGTGCCAGCAGCTACCACGGACAGGGTTCCTATGGCTACACCTTC
CDR3 protein: CASSYHGQGSYGYTF

D gene: -
clone size: -
J gene: TRBJ2-7
V gene: TRBV18
CDR3 DNA: TGTGCCAGCTCACCAACAGGCGGGGATACCTACGAGCAGTACTTC
CDR3 protein: CASSPTGGDTYEQYF

D gene: -
clone size: once
J gene: TRBJ1-3
V gene: TRBV6-1
CDR3 DNA: TGTGCCAGCAGTGAAGCCGGCTGGGGGACTAGCTCTGGAAACACCATATATTTT
CDR3 protein: CASSEAGWGTSSGNTIYF

D gene: TRBD2
clone size: -
J gene: TRBJ2-5
V gene: TRBV2
CDR3 DNA: TGTGCCAGCACCAGGGGTCTATCTAGCGGGGGGCGGCAAGAGACCCAGTACTTC
CDR3 protein: CASTRGLSSGGRQETQYF

D gene: -
clone size: once
J gene: TRBJ2-3
V gene: TRBV18
CDR3 DNA: TGTGCCAGCTCAACCCGGGACACAGATACGCAGTATTTT
CDR3 protein: CASSTRDTDTQYF

D gene: TRBD2
clone size: -
J gene: TRBJ2-3
V gene: TRBV25-1
CDR3 DNA: TGTGCCAGCAGTGGCGGGGGTGCAGATACGCAGTATTTT
CDR3 protein: CASSGGGADTQYF

D gene: -
clone size: few
J gene: TRBJ2-5
V gene: TRBV11-3
CDR3 DNA: TGTGCCAGCAGCTTCCGCCGGGACTTAGAGACCCAGTACTTC
CDR3 protein: CASSFRRDLETQYF

D gene: TRBD1
clone size: -
J gene: TRBJ2-1
V gene: TRBV5-4
CDR3 DNA: TGTGCCAGCAGCCTTTCGGTGGACAGGGGAGGCAATGAGCAGTTCTTC
CDR3 protein: CASSLSVDRGGNEQFF

D gene: -
clone size: -
J gene: TRBJ1-1
V gene: TRBV7-3
CDR3 DNA: TGTGCCAGCAGCTTAGGTGCAGGGAACACTGAAGCTTTCTTT
CDR3 protein: CASSLGAGNTEAFF

D gene: -
clone size: -
J gene: TRBJ2-5
V gene: TRBV11-1
CDR3 DNA: TGTGCCAGCAGCTTGAACCAGCAAGAGACCCAGTACTTC
CDR3 protein: CASSLNQQETQYF

D gene: -
clone size: -
J gene: TRBJ1-1
V gene: TRBV20-1
CDR3 DNA: TGCAGTGCTAGTAACCCCCTAGGGACTGAAGCTTTCTTT
CDR3 protein: CSASNPLGTEAFF

D gene: -
clone size: -
J gene: TRBJ2-1
V gene: TRBV4-2
CDR3 DNA: TGTGCCAGCAGCCATTCCGACAACCATGAGCAGTTCTTC
CDR3 protein: CASSHSDNHEQFF

D gene: TRBD1
clone size: -
J gene: TRBJ1-2
V gene: TRBV20-1
CDR3 DNA: TGCAGTGCTATCGATAGGGGGCGCTACACCTTC
CDR3 protein: CSAIDRGRYTF

D gene: TRBD1
clone size: -
J gene: TRBJ2-7
V gene: TRBV6-5
CDR3 DNA: TGTGCCAGCAGTAGGGAACAGGGGGCCACCTACGAGCAGTACTTC
CDR3 protein: CASSREQGATYEQYF

D gene: TRBD1
clone size: -
J gene: TRBJ1-5
V gene: TRBV5-1
CDR3 DNA: TGCGCCAGCAGCTTGTCTCAACCCGACAGGGACTACCCTTATAGCAATCAGCCCCAGCATTTT
CDR3 protein: CASSLSQPDRDYPYSNQPQHF

D gene: TRBD1
clone size: -
J gene: TRBJ1-2
V gene: TRBV6-1
CDR3 DNA: TGTGCCAGCAGTGAAGGAGGGGGCAGAGCCTATGGCTACACCTTC
CDR3 protein: CASSEGGGRAYGYTF

D gene: -
clone size: -
J gene: TRBJ1-2
V gene: TRBV12-3/TRBV12-4
CDR3 DNA: TGTGCCAGCAGTTTATCGGGAAATGGCTACACCTTC
CDR3 protein: CASSLSGNGYTF

D gene: TRBD2
clone size: few
J gene: TRBJ2-5
V gene: TRBV19
CDR3 DNA: TGTGCCAGTAGTATCGGGGAGGGGATCCAAGAGACCCAGTACTTC
CDR3 protein: CASSIGEGIQETQYF

D gene: -
clone size: once
J gene: TRBJ1-3
V gene: TRBV6-5
CDR3 DNA: TGTGCCAGCAGTTACTCGGGACGGTACGGTGGAAACACCATATATTTT
CDR3 protein: CASSYSGRYGGNTIYF

D gene: -
clone size: once
J gene: TRBJ1-5
V gene: TRBV2
CDR3 DNA: TGTGCCACATGTACAGGGCCAAGTCAGCCCCAGCATTTT
CDR3 protein: CATCTGPSQPQHF

D gene: TRBD1
clone size: once
J gene: TRBJ2-2
V gene: TRBV24-1
CDR3 DNA: TGTGCCACCAGTGATGACAGGGTTTACACCGGGGAGCTGTTTTTT
CDR3 protein: CATSDDRVYTGELFF

D gene: TRBD2
clone size: -
J gene: TRBJ2-7
V gene: TRBV19
CDR3 DNA: TGTGCCAGTAGTATACAGCGGGGCTACGAGCAGTACTTC
CDR3 protein: CASSIQRGYEQYF

D gene: TRBD1
clone size: -
J gene: TRBJ1-5
V gene: TRBV12-5
CDR3 DNA: TGTGCTAGTGGTCCCACCGGGACAGGGATCAATCAGCCCCAGCATTTT
CDR3 protein: CASGPTGTGINQPQHF

D gene: -
clone size: -
J gene: TRBJ1-5
V gene: TRBV12-3/TRBV12-4
CDR3 DNA: TGTGCCAGCAGTAGGTGGGGCCAGCCCCAGCATTTT
CDR3 protein: CASSRWGQPQHF

D gene: -
clone size: once
J gene: TRBJ1-2
V gene: TRBV18
CDR3 DNA: TGTGCCAGCTCACCACTGGACACCCCCTATGGCTACACCTTC
CDR3 protein: CASSPLDTPYGYTF

D gene: -
clone size: once
J gene: TRBJ1-6
V gene: TRBV25-1
CDR3 DNA: TGTGCCAGCAGTGAACGTCTGGGTCACTCACCCCTCCACTTT
CDR3 protein: CASSERLGHSPLHF

D gene: -
clone size: -
J gene: TRBJ1-1
V gene: TRBV7-9
CDR3 DNA: TGTGCCAGCAGCTTAGTCGTGGACACTGAAGCTTTCTTT
CDR3 protein: CASSLVVDTEAFF

D gene: -
clone size: -
J gene: TRBJ2-3
V gene: TRBV12-3/TRBV12-4
CDR3 DNA: TGTGCCAGCAGTCTTAGCACAGATACGCAGTATTTT
CDR3 protein: CASSLSTDTQYF

D gene: -
clone size: once
J gene: TRBJ1-5
V gene: TRBV21-1
CDR3 DNA: TGTGCCAGGGGACAGGGGAATCAGCCCCAGCATTTT
CDR3 protein: CARGQGNQPQHF

D gene: -
clone size: -
J gene: TRBJ1-2
V gene: TRBV4-2
CDR3 DNA: TGTGCCAGCAGCCAAGATGAGTGGCAGGGCGACGTAAATGGCTACACCTTC
CDR3 protein: CASSQDEWQGDVNGYTF

D gene: -
clone size: once
J gene: TRBJ2-1
V gene: TRBV9
CDR3 DNA: TGTGCCAGCAGCGACTTGACGGGGGTAAATGAGCAGTTCTTC
CDR3 protein: CASSDLTGVNEQFF

D gene: TRBD1
clone size: once
J gene: TRBJ1-3
V gene: TRBV7-6
CDR3 DNA: TGTGCCAGCAGCTTAGGGGTCGGCAGGACAGGGTCCACCATATATTTT
CDR3 protein: CASSLGVGRTGSTIYF

D gene: TRBD2
clone size: -
J gene: TRBJ2-3
V gene: TRBV5-4
CDR3 DNA: TGTGCCAGCAGCTCGGGACTAGCGGGGACTAGCACAGATACGCAGTATTTT
CDR3 protein: CASSSGLAGTSTDTQYF

D gene: -
clone size: -
J gene: TRBJ1-2
V gene: TRBV27
CDR3 DNA: TGTGCCAGCAGACGGAACCCAAACTCCAACTATGGCTACACCTTC
CDR3 protein: CASRRNPNSNYGYTF

D gene: TRBD2
clone size: -
J gene: TRBJ2-2
V gene: TRBV6-5
CDR3 DNA: TGTGCCAGCAGGCGGGGGGCCAACACCGGGGAGCTGTTTTTT
CDR3 protein: CASRRGANTGELFF

D gene: -
clone size: -
J gene: TRBJ1-1
V gene: TRBV10-1
CDR3 DNA: TGCGCCAGCAGTGGAGGGACACTGGGGACTGAAGCTTTCTTT
CDR3 protein: CASSGGTLGTEAFF

D gene: TRBD1
clone size: -
J gene: TRBJ1-2
V gene: TRBV5-8
CDR3 DNA: TGTGCCAGCAGCTTGTGGGACAGGGTCGGTGGCTACACCTTC
CDR3 protein: CASSLWDRVGGYTF

D gene: TRBD1
clone size: -
J gene: TRBJ1-2
V gene: TRBV2
CDR3 DNA: TGTGCCAGCAGTGAAGTAGCCGGGACTCGGGACAGGGGAAACTATGGCTACACCTTC
CDR3 protein: CASSEVAGTRDRGNYGYTF

D gene: TRBD1
clone size: -
J gene: TRBJ2-7
V gene: TRBV6-1
CDR3 DNA: TGTGCCAGCAGTGAAGGGACAGGGTTCGACGAGCAGTACTTC
CDR3 protein: CASSEGTGFDEQYF

D gene: -
clone size: many
J gene: TRBJ2-7
V gene: TRBV6-5
CDR3 DNA: TGTGCCAGCAGATCGGACATGACGGGAGAGCAGTACTTC
CDR3 protein: CASRSDMTGEQYF

D gene: -
clone size: -
J gene: TRBJ1-1
V gene: TRBV7-8
CDR3 DNA: TGTGCCAGCAGCTTAATAGGGGAATTTGAAGCTTTCTTT
CDR3 protein: CASSLIGEFEAFF

D gene: -
clone size: -
J gene: TRBJ2-2
V gene: TRBV6-5
CDR3 DNA: TGTGCCAGCAGTAAAAGGGCCCCGGTCACCGGGGAGCTGTTTTTT
CDR3 protein: CASSKRAPVTGELFF

D gene: -
clone size: -
J gene: TRBJ2-5
V gene: TRBV5-1
CDR3 DNA: TGCGCCAGCAGCTTGACGTCCACCGGGGAGACCCAGTACTTC
CDR3 protein: CASSLTSTGETQYF

D gene: TRBD2
clone size: -
J gene: TRBJ2-3
V gene: TRBV2
CDR3 DNA: TGTGCCAGCAGCCTATCAAGACTAGCGTCAGATACGCAGTATTTT
CDR3 protein: CASSLSRLASDTQYF

D gene: -
clone size: few
J gene: TRBJ1-2
V gene: TRBV15
CDR3 DNA: TGTGCCACCAGCAGAGGGTCGGCGTCAAGGGTTGGCTACACCTTC
CDR3 protein: CATSRGSASRVGYTF

D gene: -
clone size: -
J gene: TRBJ1-6
V gene: TRBV6-5
CDR3 DNA: TGTGCCAGCAGTTACGTGCAGGGCGGTAATTCACCCCTCCACTTT
CDR3 protein: CASSYVQGGNSPLHF

D gene: -
clone size: -
J gene: TRBJ2-1
V gene: TRBV5-8
CDR3 DNA: TGTGCCAGCAGCCTCCCACTAGGGGTGGGCAATGAGCAGTTCTTC
CDR3 protein: CASSLPLGVGNEQFF

D gene: TRBD2
clone size: -
J gene: TRBJ2-2
V gene: TRBV7-7
CDR3 DNA: TGTGCCAGCAGTACCGGGACTAGCGGGGGGGCCGACGGGGAGCTGTTTTTT
CDR3 protein: CASSTGTSGGADGELFF

D gene: TRBD1
clone size: once
J gene: TRBJ1-1
V gene: TRBV10-2
CDR3 DNA: TGCGCCAGCAGTGAGTCGGACAGGGGCCACATGAACACTGAAGCTTTCTTT
CDR3 protein: CASSESDRGHMNTEAFF

D gene: TRBD2
clone size: -
J gene: TRBJ2-1
V gene: TRBV7-9
CDR3 DNA: TGTGCCAGCAGCCCCGGGGGGGGCGCAGACAATGAGCAGTTCTTC
CDR3 protein: CASSPGGGADNEQFF

D gene: -
clone size: -
J gene: TRBJ1-2
V gene: TRBV19
CDR3 DNA: TGTGCCAGCAGAACCGGGGCCGGCGTGAGTGGCTACACCTTC
CDR3 protein: CASRTGAGVSGYTF

D gene: TRBD1
clone size: -
J gene: TRBJ1-4
V gene: TRBV5-1
CDR3 DNA: TGCGCCAGCAGCTTGGACAGGGGCGGGTCTAATGAAAAACTGTTTTTT
CDR3 protein: CASSLDRGGSNEKLFF

D gene: -
clone size: -
J gene: TRBJ1-3
V gene: TRBV21-1
CDR3 DNA: TGTGCCAGCAGCCGAGGGGTGTCTGGAAACACCATATATTTT
CDR3 protein: CASSRGVSGNTIYF

D gene: -
clone size: -
J gene: TRBJ2-7
V gene: TRBV30
CDR3 DNA: TGTGCCTGGAGTGTACTCGGAACGACCTACGAGCAGTACTTC
CDR3 protein: CAWSVLGTTYEQYF